One sample yielded the 10 T cell receptor beta chains listed below, sequenced in a study of technical replicates of blood from a handful of donors. Profiled with immunoSEQ multiplex PCR; TCRdb holds only in-frame clones, not every one. The table lists under 70,000 clones, roughly nine tenths of them singletons, with approximately 0.39% in the top ten. The sample comprised T cells isolated from PBMCs. Receptor source: a human donor in good health.

Only one count was recorded for this clone. The V call is TRBV11-3, the J call TRBJ2-2, with a possible D match to TRBD1 (5 bases). This CDR3 comprises 15 residues. V shed 1 base and J shed 0 bases, with 6 bases lying between them. Germline lookup yields CDR1 SGHNT and CDR2 YENEEA. The CDR3 loop is CASSLGQTNTGELFF. The CDR3 DNA reads as TGTGCCAGCAGCTTAGGACAGACGAACACCGGGGAGCTGTTTTTT.

This clone was counted once. V and J are TRBV5-6 and TRBJ2-7; a possible D gene is TRBD2 (5 bases). V lost 0 bases and J lost 0, with 16 bases in between. CDR3 size: 17 residues. Germline V gene data show CDR1 as SGHDT and CDR2 as YYEEEE. CDR3 loop: CASSLAPGWGSSYEQYF. In nucleotides, the CDR3 is TGTGCCAGCAGCTTGGCCCCGGGGTGGGGAAGCTCCTACGAGCAGTACTTC.

V and J are TRBV4-1 and TRBJ2-1, with 8 positions matching TRBD2. The CDR3 has 14 amino acids. V was pared by 1 base and J by 8 bases, with 4 bases of the junction left unmatched. Germline V CDR1 and CDR2: MGHRA, YSYEKL. In DNA form, the CDR3 reads TGCGCCAGCAGCCAAGGGACTAGCTCTTATGAGCAGTTCTTC. Translation gives CASSQGTSSYEQFF.

V and J are TRBV2 and TRBJ2-3; tentative D call: TRBD1 (6 bases). The CDR3 is 16 amino acids. V shed 4 bases and J shed 5 bases, with 19 bases lying between them. From germline, CDR1 is SNHLY and CDR2 FYNNEI. CDR3: CASSGGETGRIDTQYF. CDR3 nucleotide sequence: TGTGCCAGCAGTGGAGGGGAAACAGGGAGAATAGATACGCAGTATTTT.

For the CDR3, the DNA is TGTGCCAGCTCACCAAATGGAGGTATAGGTGAAAAACTGTTTTTT. Protein product: CASSPNGGIGEKLFF. The chain has TRBV18 and TRBJ1-4, with D uncertain. The CDR3 extends over 15 amino acids. V shed 2 bases and J shed 7 bases, with 14 bases lying between them. The germline V gene has CDR1 KGHSH and CDR2 LQKENI.

The chain joins TRBV5-5 to TRBJ1-2, with no clear D. CDR1 SGHKS and CDR2 YYEKEE come from the germline V gene (reference sequence). The CDR3 contains 14 residues. V was trimmed by 5 bases and J by 1 base, leaving 12 bases between them. The CDR3 DNA reads as TGTGCCAGCAGTTTCCCGGACTATAACTATGGCTACACCTTC. Translated, it gives CASSFPDYNYGYTF.

This chain uses TRBV7-3 with TRBJ2-7; TRBD2 agrees at 11 bases. The trim removed 5 bases at V and 7 bases at J, leaving 13 bases unmatched. Germline V gene sequence: CDR1 SGHTA, CDR2 FQGTGA. This CDR3 is 16 amino acids long. In DNA, the CDR3 is TGTGCCAGCAGCCCCGGACTAGCGGGCACGACGGGGGAGCAGTACTTC. Its protein product is CASSPGLAGTTGEQYF.

The chain combines TRBV4-3 with TRBJ1-1, with 8 bases identical to TRBD1. The junction had 10 bases not matched to a gene; V was cut back by 1 base and J by 12 bases. The CDR3 is made up of 14 amino acids. CDR1 and CDR2 from the germline V gene are LGHNA and YSLEER. CDR3 sequence: CASSQAGGASIPFF. The CDR3 DNA reads TGCGCCAGCAGCCAAGCAGGGGGCGCGAGTATTCCTTTCTTT.

This clone was found once. This rearrangement joins TRBV27 to TRBJ2-7, with D maybe TRBD2 (6 bases). The length of the CDR3 is 15 residues. Trimming stripped 7 bases from V and 3 bases from J, with 19 bases between. CDR1 and CDR2 from the germline V gene are MNHEY and SMNVEV (reference sequence). The CDR3 nucleotides read TGTGCCAGCACCATTCCCCCGAGGAGGGGCTACGAGCAGTACTTC. Its protein product is CASTIPPRRGYEQYF.

This clone was recorded only once. The chain recombines TRBV19 with TRBJ1-5; D ambiguous. Germline CDR1 reads LNHDA; CDR2 reads SQIVND (reference sequence). Trimming pared 5 bases from V and 3 bases from J, leaving 14 bases between. The CDR3 totals 15 residues. CDR3 coding DNA: TGTGCCAGTAGTCGGTCGTACGGTCTCAATCAGCCCCAGCATTTT. Amino acid sequence: CASSRSYGLNQPQHF.